This T cell receptor (beta chain) came from a study of cytomegalovirus exposure and HLA in healthy donors. Study-wide points: Previously analyzed data showed that most TCR beta V segments were productive at a frequency of about 87% or about 30%.

CDR1 and CDR2 from the germline V gene are SGHTA and FQGTGA. J gave up 8 bases and V 7 bases, and 10 bases lay outside the gene matches. The CDR3 consists of 13 residues. In the PCR, 60 Vbeta and 13 Jbeta primers were used. Profiled with immunoSEQ multiplex PCR; TCRdb holds only in-frame clones, not every one. The sample lists 130,000 or so clones, approximately 80% occurring once. In regard to this clone: Its matching antigen is unknown.

The TCR was taken from a woman between 18 and 29 years old in good health and CMV-seropositive. J is TRBJ1-1 and V is TRBV7-3, with 7 bases identical to TRBD1. The material sequenced was PBMCs. This chain's CDR3 is CASTMTGTSEAFF. CDR3 nucleotide sequence: TGTGCCAGCACCATGACAGGGACGTCCGAAGCTTTCTTT.